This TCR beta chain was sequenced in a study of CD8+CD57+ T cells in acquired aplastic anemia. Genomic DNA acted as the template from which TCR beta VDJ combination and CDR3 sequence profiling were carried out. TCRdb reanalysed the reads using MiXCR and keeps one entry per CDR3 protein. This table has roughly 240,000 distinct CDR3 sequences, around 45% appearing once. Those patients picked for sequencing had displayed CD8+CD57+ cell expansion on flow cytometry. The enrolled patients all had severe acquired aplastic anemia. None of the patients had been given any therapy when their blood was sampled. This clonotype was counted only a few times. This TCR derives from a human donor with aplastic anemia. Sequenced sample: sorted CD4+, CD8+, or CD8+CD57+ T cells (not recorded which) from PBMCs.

The DNA for the CDR3 is TGTGCCAGCAGCGAGTCGGGACAGGCCTATAATTCACCCCTCCACTTT. It encodes CASSESGQAYNSPLHF. This chain joins TRBV2 and TRBJ1-6; 8 bases match TRBD1. Germline V gene lookup returns CDR1 SNHLY and CDR2 FYNNEI. J lost 2 bases, V lost 6 bases, and 6 bases had no gene match. The CDR3 has 16 residues.